The source of this T cell receptor (beta chain) is a study of shared clonotypes between healthy human individuals (dated by TCRdb to 2020 to 2021). The study in broad terms: Two women and three men aged 18 to 49 years were included in the cohort. For each donor, three plates each were used for CD4 naive and CD4 memory, two plates were used for CD8 naive, and one plate was used for CD8 memory. The study deeply sequenced blood TCR repertoires of several healthy adults to estimate repertoire size and the extent of clonotype sharing between individuals. Libraries were prepared and TCR repertoires were sequenced by different laboratories using diverse techniques, in order to increase sequencing depth and limit assay-specific biases. Each donor's leukapheresis produced roughly between roughly 0.94 and 9.5 billion PBMCs.

A word on this clone: It lacks a known antigen. There are no base qualities to consult, and no much larger clone falls within one base.

Study-wide conclusions, independent of this receptor: Larger estimated clonotype richness was generally found for naive subsets than for memory subsets. Higher generation probabilities were observed for clonotypes shared by all four sorted-subset donors than for non-shared clonotypes. Pairwise subsampling indicated that sequencing depth was expected to affect the degree of clonotype sharing among donors. Rarefaction of sorted-subset datasets indicated incomplete sequencing despite the large sequencing depth. Sampling was restricted to blood, and TCR repertoires in tissue are likely to differ from TCR repertoires in blood. Because the study included a small number of donors, the genetic and exposure-history diversity represented was limited. Approximately 5% of naive CD4, 3% to 3.5% of naive CD8, around 2.3% of memory CD4, and 0.35% to 0.5% of memory CD8 clonotypes were shared across several donors.

Using the deep immunoSEQ assay, TCR CDR3 regions were amplified from genomic DNA by multiplex PCR. Extracted genomic DNA from each cell subset was spread evenly across all wells of several immunoSEQ 96-well plates, with each plate serving as a replicate. Each replicate PCR for sorted subsets received about 210 ng genomic DNA, equal to 30,000 or so T cell genomes. Purified libraries were quantified with a Qubit 3.0 fluorometer, sized on a Bioanalyzer 2100, and re-quantified with the KAPA Library Quantification kit. A separate single-read 150-cycle Illumina NextSeq 550 flow cell was used to sequence each immunoSEQ 96-well plate. Under the source paper's analysis protocol: The immunoSEQ output contained only junctional sequences without quality scores, so filtering could not match that applied to full-length reads. Sequences were annotated with PyIR, a Python wrapper for IgBLAST v1.9, and V/J genes and CDR3 were assigned using IMGT germline references. Any read was removed if the V/J assignment was weak (E-value above 1e-6), the CDR3 was missing, or the read contained stop codons, out-of-frame junctions, or ambiguous translated residues. V3J clonotypes were defined by identical inferred V gene, J gene, and CDR3 amino acid sequence. Percentage overlap between repertoires was computed as shared unique clonotypes divided by the size of the smaller repertoire. Repertoire richness was assessed with RTK rarefaction, the Chao1 estimator, and Recon v2.1 estimates of unobserved clonotypes. Generation probabilities were computed with OLGA for all TCRbeta clonotypes obtained by the gDNA method from several donors. TCRdb stores this immuneACCESS table with in-frame sequences only. Part of the clones is absent; in the studies checked, under half of the shortfall reflects unresolved V genes, and no reason is known for the rest. V and J calls and clone size are given by that table; D and trimming were obtained from the DNA. This sample lists about 1.1 million clones; roughly 80% were detected once. The ten largest clones add up to 0.89% of the sample.

The germline V gene specifies SGHAT as CDR1 and FQNNGV as CDR2. At the junction V is shortened by 1 base and J by 3 bases; bases outside the gene matches: 2. The CDR3 holds 16 amino acids from the cysteine to the phenylalanine. The retained sequence is limited to the CDR3, 48 bases, with the frame set at the first base. The donors were healthy, HIV-negative adults with no recently reported acute infections or vaccinations. Every donor was a Caucasian adult living in Nashville, Tennessee, USA. CD4+ T cells were enriched by magnetic negative selection; naive cells were then positively selected on CD45RA, and the negative fraction formed the memory subset. Blood was obtained by leukapheresis, after which PBMCs were separated by Ficoll-Histopaque density gradient centrifugation and cryopreserved in liquid nitrogen vapor phase. Purity and quantity of every magnetically sorted T cell population were checked by analytical flow cytometry. Genomic DNA was isolated from every sorted fraction and measured by UV absorbance on a Nanodrop 2000c.

Sequenced sample: memory CD4+ T cells from PBMCs. This specimen's cell subset or site label, interpreted: CD45RA-negative fraction. The chain was built from TRBV11-2 and TRBJ2-1, and 11 junction bases match TRBD2. This sequence was found in a man between 18 and 35 years old in good health. Some clones in this sample may be carry-over from other donors' samples. The CDR3 is CASSLVGTSGYNEQFF. The bases read TGTGCCAGCAGCTTAGTGGGGACTAGCGGCTACAATGAGCAGTTCTTC.